What follows are 25 T cell receptor beta chains derived from one specimen sequenced in a study of T cell responses to AZD1222 COVID-19 vaccine. Sequencing was performed with immunoSEQ multiplex PCR; in TCRdb, only in-frame clones are kept and a portion is missing. The sample yields some 190,000 clones, approximately 94% seen once. The sequencing here drew on peripheral blood, taken 28 days after the second dose of the MenACWY control vaccine. The receptor source for this set is an adult who received the MenACWY meningococcal vaccine as a control.

The chain joins TRBV18 to TRBJ1-5; D gene ambiguous. Germline values: CDR1 KGHSH, CDR2 LQKENI. Between the trimmed V and J ends, which lost 2 bases and 3 bases, there was a span of 5 bases. This CDR3 spans 13 amino acids. The CDR3 region is CASSPGDNQPQHF. The CDR3 region has the DNA TGTGCCAGCTCACCAGGGGACAATCAGCCCCAGCATTTT.

This clone has only a few counts. The J gene is TRBJ2-5, the V gene TRBV9; possible D gene TRBD2, 5 bases. The CDR3 is 14 amino acids. Per the germline V gene, CDR1 is SGDLS and CDR2 is YYNGEE. Trimming shortened V by 3 bases and J by 5 bases, and 14 bases separated the two germline ends. The CDR3 loop reads CASSAAGVGETQYF. The CDR3 bases are TGTGCCAGCAGCGCCGCCGGGGTCGGGGAGACCCAGTACTTC.

This clone occurred a few times. The CDR3 loop is CASSWRLAHLNEQFF. The DNA of the CDR3 is TGTGCCAGCAGTTGGAGACTAGCCCATCTAAATGAGCAGTTCTTC. This sequence joins TRBV6-2 or TRBV6-3 and TRBJ2-1; TRBD2 aligns across 7 bases. The CDR3 runs to 15 residues. Germline values: CDR1 MNHEY, CDR2 SVGEGT. V gave up 4 bases and J gave up 7 bases; unmatched junction bases: 10.

This chain joins TRBV27 and TRBJ2-5, with D hard to call. The CDR3 has 11 amino acids. From germline, CDR1 is MNHEY and CDR2 SMNVEV (reference sequence). With 6 bases removed from V and 2 bases from J, the gap between germline ends came to 4 bases. The CDR3 region has the DNA TGTGCCAGCAGACTTCAAGAGACCCAGTACTTC. Translation gives CASRLQETQYF.

J is TRBJ1-2 and V is TRBV9; D is unresolved. Germline-derived CDR1 and CDR2 are SGDLS and YYNGEE. Trimming removed 3 bases at V and 3 bases at J, with 15 bases between. The CDR3 totals 15 residues. The CDR3 bases are TGTGCCAGCAGCGCCGAGGATTGGGTTGACTATGGCTACACCTTC. Its protein product is CASSAEDWVDYGYTF.

The chain uses TRBV2 and TRBJ2-7; perhaps TRBD2 as D (7 bases). In germline, CDR1 is SNHLY, CDR2 FYNNEI. This CDR3 has 18 amino acids. With 6 bases removed from V and 6 bases from J, the gap between germline ends came to 30 bases. The CDR3 region has the DNA TGTGCCAGCAGCTCTGTCGGGCGCGGGGGCCAAGGGGAATCCGAGCAGTACTTC. It translates to CASSSVGRGGQGESEQYF.

In this sample, this clone turned up once. The V gene is TRBV5-8, the J gene TRBJ1-1; TRBD1 might be the D (5 bases). Germline values: CDR1 SGHTS, CDR2 YDEGEE. V shed 0 bases and J shed 0 bases, with 18 bases lying between them. The CDR3 has 18 amino acids. The CDR3 DNA is TGTGCCAGCAGCTTGGATGGGGGGTTCGCGTCCATGAACACTGAAGCTTTCTTT. It encodes CASSLDGGFASMNTEAFF.

The J gene is TRBJ2-4, the V gene TRBV2; 12 bases line up with TRBD2. Germline V lookup: CDR1 SNHLY, CDR2 FYNNEI. V gave up 7 bases and J gave up 4 bases; unmatched junction bases: 8. This CDR3 is 16 amino acids long. The CDR3 spells CASTVTSGGPKNIQYF. CDR3 in DNA: TGTGCCAGCACCGTGACTAGCGGGGGACCGAAAAACATTCAGTACTTC. The full variable domain, in which reference TRBV2 and TRBJ2-4 provide the parts outside the CDR3, is EPEVTQTPSHQVTQMGQEVILRCVPISNHLYFYWYRQILGQKVEFLVSFYNNEISEKSEIFDDQFSVERPDGSNFTLKIRSTKLEDSAMYFCASTVTSGGPKNIQYFGAGTRLSVL.

The genes are TRBV15 and TRBJ2-2, with D possibly being TRBD1 or TRBD2 (5 bases each). Trimming took 7 bases from V and 0 from J, leaving 12 bases between them. Germline V gives CDR1 LNHNV, CDR2 YYDKDF (reference sequence). This CDR3 spans 15 amino acids. The CDR3 sequence is CATTPSGPNTGELFF. CDR3 nucleotides: TGTGCCACCACGCCTTCGGGACCGAACACCGGGGAGCTGTTTTTT.

The count of this clone is one. This chain uses TRBV24-1 with TRBJ2-5, with D possibly matching TRBD1 (6 bases). The CDR3 loop spans 15 amino acids. Trimming stripped 3 bases from V and 0 bases from J, with 10 bases between. Germline V lookup: CDR1 KGHDR, CDR2 SFDVKD. CDR3 residues: CATSDPDRYQETQYF. CDR3 in DNA: TGTGCCACCAGTGATCCGGACAGATACCAAGAGACCCAGTACTTC.

The chain combines TRBV24-1 with TRBJ2-7, with a possible D match to TRBD1 (6 bases). Germline-derived CDR1 and CDR2 are KGHDR and SFDVKD. Trimming left V 3 bases short and J 0 bases short, with 14 bases between. The CDR3 length is 16 residues. CDR3 nucleotide sequence: TGTGCCACCAGTGATGCCTTGGACAGCAGCTCCTACGAGCAGTACTTC. Encoded protein: CATSDALDSSSYEQYF.

This clone turned up a few times. The chain recombines TRBV7-9 with TRBJ1-1; possible D gene TRBD1, 6 bases. Germline V gene sequence: CDR1 SEHNR, CDR2 FQNEAQ (reference sequence). CDR3 size: 16 residues. Trimming stripped 4 bases from V and 5 bases from J, with 20 bases between. CDR3 sequence: CASSSFRTARGTEAFF. The DNA for the CDR3 is TGTGCCAGCAGCTCCTTTAGGACAGCCCGGGGAACTGAAGCTTTCTTT.

The rearrangement links TRBV28 to TRBJ2-7; the match to TRBD1 covers 8 bases. CDR1 and CDR2 (germline): MDHEN, SYDVKM. The CDR3 is 13 residues long. With V trimmed by 6 bases and J by 3 bases, 4 bases remained unmatched. The CDR3, as DNA: TGTGCCAGCAGGACCGGGACAGGCTACGAGCAGTACTTC. It codes for CASRTGTGYEQYF. Full variable domain (rest looked up from reference TRBV28 and TRBJ2-7): DVKVTQSSRYLVKRTGEKVFLECVQDMDHENMFWYRQDPGLGLRLIYFSYDVKMKEKGDIPEGYSVSREKKERFSLILESASTNQTSMYLCASRTGTGYEQYFGPGTRLTVT.

This clone is a singleton in its sample. The chain couples TRBV28 to TRBJ1-1, with 7 nucleotides matching TRBD1. The J segment lost 1 base and the V segment lost 11 bases, leaving 16 bases of the junction unmatched. Germline values: CDR1 MDHEN, CDR2 SYDVKM. This CDR3 contains 16 residues. The CDR3 region is CAARGPGQVENTEAFF. In DNA form, the CDR3 reads TGTGCCGCCCGGGGACCCGGACAGGTTGAGAACACTGAAGCTTTCTTT.

In the case of this clone: The same CDR3 is also encoded by other DNA sequences in this sample. The J gene is TRBJ2-1, the V gene TRBV3-1 (or the pseudogene TRBV3-2), with D perhaps TRBD1 (5 bases). Germline lookup yields CDR1 LGHDT and CDR2 YNNKEL (reference sequence). This CDR3 has 12 residues. V gave up 1 base and J gave up 7 bases, with 5 bases separating them. The CDR3 DNA follows: TGTGCCAGCAGCCAAGCAGGGAATGAGCAGTTCTTC. Protein sequence: CASSQAGNEQFF.

V and J are TRBV18 and TRBJ2-1; no definite D call. CDR3 length: 14 residues. The germline V gene encodes CDR1 KGHSH and CDR2 LQKENI. Between the trimmed V and J ends, which lost 0 bases and 5 bases, there was a span of 8 bases. The CDR3 reads CASSPPSIHNEQFF. For the CDR3, the DNA is TGTGCCAGCTCACCACCCTCGATCCACAATGAGCAGTTCTTC.

The chain combines TRBV6-5 with TRBJ2-7; 7 nucleotides match TRBD1. Trimming at V came to 0 bases and at J to 2 bases, leaving 4 bases not matched to a gene. Germline V gives CDR1 MNHEY, CDR2 SVGAGI. CDR3 length equals 15 residues. The CDR3 here is CASSYSRGGPYEQYF. CDR3 DNA: TGTGCCAGCAGTTACTCGAGAGGGGGCCCCTACGAGCAGTACTTC.

CDR3 sequence (DNA): TGCGCCAGCAGTGAGCCGAGGGTAACAGGGGCCGGGACTAATGAAAAACTGTTTTTT. Protein product: CASSEPRVTGAGTNEKLFF. The gene calls are TRBV10-1 and TRBJ1-4, with TRBD1 matching 7 bases. Germline trimming cut 2 bases from V and 2 bases from J; bases unmatched to any gene: 14. CDR3 length equals 19 residues. From germline, CDR1 is WNHNN and CDR2 SYGVQD (reference sequence).

This chain connects TRBV7-9 to TRBJ2-1; D is undetermined. There are 16 residues in the CDR3. Trimming took off 6 bases at V and 0 bases at J, with 15 bases between the two ends. Germline CDR1 and CDR2: SEHNR and FQNEAQ (reference sequence). Here the CDR3 reads CASSGMERSSYNEQFF. The CDR3 region has the DNA TGTGCCAGCAGTGGGATGGAGCGTAGCTCCTACAATGAGCAGTTCTTC.

The chain carries TRBV6-5 and TRBJ1-5; TRBD1 agrees at 9 bases. Per the germline V gene, CDR1 is MNHEY and CDR2 is SVGAGI. The CDR3 has 14 residues. The trim removed 4 bases at V and 6 bases at J, leaving 4 bases unmatched. The CDR3, as DNA: TGTGCCAGCAGTTTACAGGGGGCAAGTCAGCCCCAGCATTTT. This gives the protein CASSLQGASQPQHF.

V usage is TRBV6-5 and J usage is TRBJ2-3; 8 bases fit TRBD2. The trim removed 0 bases at V and 6 bases at J, leaving 8 bases unmatched. The CDR3 loop spans 16 amino acids. CDR1 is MNHEY and CDR2 is SVGAGI in the germline V gene. CDR3 nucleotides: TGTGCCAGCAGTTACTCGAAAGCGGGGGTTGGCGATACGCAGTATTTT. Its protein product is CASSYSKAGVGDTQYF.

The chain is built from TRBV7-2 and TRBJ1-5, with TRBD1 matching over 9 bases. Germline V gene data show CDR1 as SGHTA and CDR2 as FQGNSA. Germline trimming cut 5 bases from V and 5 bases from J; bases unmatched to any gene: 4. The CDR3 is made up of 14 amino acids. The CDR3 nucleotides are TGTGCCAGCAGCACGGGACAGGGCGATCAGCCCCAGCATTTT. Translating gives CASSTGQGDQPQHF.

The chain joins TRBV3-1 (or the pseudogene TRBV3-2) to TRBJ1-6; no reliable D call. Germline V gene sequence: CDR1 LGHDT, CDR2 YNNKEL (reference sequence). Trimming took off 0 bases at V and 7 bases at J, with 4 bases between the two ends. This CDR3 has 13 amino acids. CDR3 region: CASSQDRNSPLHF. The CDR3 coding sequence is TGTGCCAGCAGCCAAGACAGGAATTCACCCCTCCACTTT.

The gene calls are TRBV19 and TRBJ2-4, with a possible D match to TRBD1 (5 bases). Trimming pared 5 bases from V and 5 bases from J, leaving 13 bases between. The CDR3 is 14 amino acids. Germline values: CDR1 LNHDA, CDR2 SQIVND (reference sequence). The CDR3 is CASSPTTVQNIQYF. The CDR3 DNA sequence: TGTGCCAGTAGTCCCACGACAGTCCAAAACATTCAGTACTTC.

V is TRBV7-6 and J is TRBJ1-3; D remains unclear. V dropped 5 bases and J dropped 0 bases, with 14 bases sitting between them. The CDR3 loop spans 16 amino acids. Per germline, CDR1 SGHVS and CDR2 FNYEAQ. The DNA of the CDR3 is TGTGCCAGCAGCGACCGGCTTGTGAGCTCTGGAAACACCATATATTTT. Amino acid sequence: CASSDRLVSSGNTIYF.